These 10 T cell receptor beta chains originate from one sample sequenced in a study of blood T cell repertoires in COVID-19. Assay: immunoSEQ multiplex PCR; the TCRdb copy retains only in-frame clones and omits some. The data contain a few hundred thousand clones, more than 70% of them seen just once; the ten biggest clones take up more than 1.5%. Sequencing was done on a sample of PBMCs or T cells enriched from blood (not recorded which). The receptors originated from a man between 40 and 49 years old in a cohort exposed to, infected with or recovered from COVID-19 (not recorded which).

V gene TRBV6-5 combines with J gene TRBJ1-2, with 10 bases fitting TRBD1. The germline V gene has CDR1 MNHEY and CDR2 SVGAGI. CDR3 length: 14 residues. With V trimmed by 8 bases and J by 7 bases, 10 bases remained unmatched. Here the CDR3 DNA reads TGTGCCAGCCATGCCGGGACAGGGGCGACTGGCTACACCTTC. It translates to CASHAGTGATGYTF.

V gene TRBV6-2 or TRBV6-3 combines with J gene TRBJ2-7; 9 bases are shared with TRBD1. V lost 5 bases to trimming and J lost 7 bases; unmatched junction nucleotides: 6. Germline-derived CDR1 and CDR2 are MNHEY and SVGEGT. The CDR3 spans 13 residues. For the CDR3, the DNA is TGTGCCAGCAGTCCGACAGGGGGTCGGGAGCAGTACTTC. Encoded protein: CASSPTGGREQYF.

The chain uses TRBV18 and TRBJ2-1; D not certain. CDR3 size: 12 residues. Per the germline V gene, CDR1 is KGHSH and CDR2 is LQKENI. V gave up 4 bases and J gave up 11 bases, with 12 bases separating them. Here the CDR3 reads CASSRPQTKQFF. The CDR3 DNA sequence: TGTGCCAGCTCACGTCCCCAGACAAAGCAGTTCTTC.

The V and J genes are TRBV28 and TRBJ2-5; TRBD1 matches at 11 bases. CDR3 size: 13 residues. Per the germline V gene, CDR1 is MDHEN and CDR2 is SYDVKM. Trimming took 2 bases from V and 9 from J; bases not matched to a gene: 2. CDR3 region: CASSLRDRGAQYF. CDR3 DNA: TGTGCCAGCAGTTTAAGGGACAGGGGGGCCCAGTACTTC.

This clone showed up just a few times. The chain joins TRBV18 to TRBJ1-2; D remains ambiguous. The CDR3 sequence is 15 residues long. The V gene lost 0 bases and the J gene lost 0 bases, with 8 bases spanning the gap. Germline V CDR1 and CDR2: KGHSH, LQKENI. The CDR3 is CASSPPNPANYGYTF. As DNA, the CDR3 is TGTGCCAGCTCACCACCGAACCCGGCTAACTATGGCTACACCTTC.

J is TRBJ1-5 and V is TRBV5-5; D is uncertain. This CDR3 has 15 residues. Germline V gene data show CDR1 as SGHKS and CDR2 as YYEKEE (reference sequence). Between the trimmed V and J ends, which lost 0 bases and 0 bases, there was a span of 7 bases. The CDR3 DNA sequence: TGTGCCAGCAGCTTGGCCCAGTATAGCAATCAGCCCCAGCATTTT. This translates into CASSLAQYSNQPQHF.

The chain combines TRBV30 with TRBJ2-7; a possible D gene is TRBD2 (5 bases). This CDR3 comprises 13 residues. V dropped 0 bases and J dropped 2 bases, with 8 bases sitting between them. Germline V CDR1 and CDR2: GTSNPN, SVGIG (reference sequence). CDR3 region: CAWSVAVAYEQYF. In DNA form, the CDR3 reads TGTGCCTGGAGTGTAGCGGTGGCCTACGAGCAGTACTTC.

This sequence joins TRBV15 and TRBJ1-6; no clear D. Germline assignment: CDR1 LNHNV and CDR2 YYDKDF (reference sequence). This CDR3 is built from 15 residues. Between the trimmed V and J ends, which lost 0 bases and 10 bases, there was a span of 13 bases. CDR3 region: CATSRDLEGGSPLHF. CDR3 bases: TGTGCCACCAGCAGAGATTTAGAGGGCGGGTCACCCCTCCACTTT.

Here the CDR3 reads CASSQRDSPYEQYF. The CDR3 region has the DNA TGTGCCAGCTCACAACGGGACAGCCCCTACGAGCAGTACTTC. V is TRBV18 and J is TRBJ2-7, with 7 positions matching TRBD1. CDR3 length equals 14 residues. In germline, CDR1 is KGHSH, CDR2 LQKENI. With 4 bases clipped from V and 2 bases from J, the junction kept 5 bases outside the gene matches.

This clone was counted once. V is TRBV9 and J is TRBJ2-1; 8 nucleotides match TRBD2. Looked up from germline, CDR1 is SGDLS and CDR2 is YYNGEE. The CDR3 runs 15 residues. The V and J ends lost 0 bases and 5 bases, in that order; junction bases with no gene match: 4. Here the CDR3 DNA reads TGTGCCAGCAGCGTAGGGCTAGCGGGCCACAATGAGCAGTTCTTC. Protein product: CASSVGLAGHNEQFF.